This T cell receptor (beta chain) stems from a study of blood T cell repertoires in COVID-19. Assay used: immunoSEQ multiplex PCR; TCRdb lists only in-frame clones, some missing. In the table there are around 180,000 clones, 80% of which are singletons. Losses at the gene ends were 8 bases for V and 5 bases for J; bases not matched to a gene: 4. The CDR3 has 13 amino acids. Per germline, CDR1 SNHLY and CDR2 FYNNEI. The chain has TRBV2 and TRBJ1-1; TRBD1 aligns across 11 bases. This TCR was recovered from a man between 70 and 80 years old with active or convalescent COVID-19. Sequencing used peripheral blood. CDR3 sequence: CASGTGGFTEAFF. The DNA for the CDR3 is TGTGCCAGCGGGACAGGGGGGTTTACTGAAGCTTTCTTT.